This passage covers 8 T cell receptor beta chains from one sample sequenced in a study of T-cell reconstitution after alpha-beta-depleted transplantation in children. TCRbeta library construction was performed incorporating unique molecular identifiers. TCRdb independently ran MiXCR on the PCR reads; one entry per CDR3 protein. The data contain 440,000 or so distinct CDR3 sequences, 43% of them singletons. Sequenced here: PBMCs, sampled before TCRalphabeta/CD19-depleted stem cell transplant. These receptors all come from a girl aged 2-10 years with aplastic anemia, due to receive a stem cell transplant.

This clonotype occurred many times. The rearrangement links TRBV20-1 to TRBJ1-5; a possible D gene is TRBD1 (6 bases). V lost 3 bases and J 0 bases, leaving 9 bases between the germline ends. Germline loops: CDR1 DFQATT, CDR2 SNEGSKA (reference sequence). The CDR3 consists of 14 residues. The CDR3 spells CSARGGYSNQPQHF. In nucleotides, the CDR3 is TGCAGTGCTAGGGGGGGCTATAGCAATCAGCCCCAGCATTTT.

The chain combines TRBV10-3 with TRBJ2-4; no definite D call. The CDR3 is made up of 11 amino acids. Germline V lookup: CDR1 ENHRY, CDR2 SYGVKD. The V end was cut by 7 bases, the J end by 8 bases, with 9 bases between. CDR3 protein: CAINWGYIQYF. CDR3 DNA sequence: TGTGCCATCAATTGGGGATACATTCAGTACTTC.

The chain links TRBV20-1 to TRBJ2-5, with D unclear. CDR3 length equals 12 residues. Trimming took 4 bases from V and 4 from J, leaving 10 bases between them. The germline CDR1 and CDR2 sequences are DFQATT and SNEGSKA (reference sequence). In DNA form, the CDR3 reads TGCAGTGCTAACCGGGCCGGAGAGACCCAGTACTTC. Amino acid sequence: CSANRAGETQYF.

This clonotype occurred a few times. The chain combines TRBV2 with TRBJ1-5, with 8 bases lining up with TRBD1. CDR3 length equals 15 residues. V was clipped by 4 bases and J by 9 bases; unmatched bases: 11. CDR1 SNHLY and CDR2 FYNNEI come from the germline V gene. CDR3 nucleotide sequence: TGTGCCAGCAGTGCCCCCGGGACAGGACTCGGGCCCCAGCATTTT. Translation gives CASSAPGTGLGPQHF.

This clonotype came up a few times. The chain couples TRBV5-1 to TRBJ1-1; D may be TRBD1 (5 bases). The V end was cut by 7 bases, the J end by 4 bases, with 14 bases between. This CDR3 comprises 13 residues. CDR1 is SGHRS, CDR2 YFSETQ, per germline. The CDR3 loop reads CASATRDPTEAFF. DNA of the CDR3: TGCGCCAGCGCCACCCGGGACCCCACTGAAGCTTTCTTT.

The chain joins TRBV29-1 to TRBJ2-1; no clear D. Germline CDR1 SQVTM, CDR2 ANQGSEA. CDR3 length: 14 amino acids. V was clipped by 0 bases and J by 1 base, with 7 bases between them. The CDR3 coding sequence is TGCAGCGTTGAAGATTTCGGGTCCTACAATGAGCAGTTCTTC. Its translation is CSVEDFGSYNEQFF.

This chain connects TRBV5-1 to TRBJ1-1; D perhaps matches TRBD1 (5 bases). V was pared by 4 bases and J by 5 bases, with 12 bases between. The CDR3 consists of 13 residues. Per germline, CDR1 SGHRS and CDR2 YFSETQ. The CDR3 nucleotides read TGCGCCAGCAGCCGGGACCCGGAAACTGAAGCTTTCTTT. Its protein product is CASSRDPETEAFF.

The genes are TRBV9 and TRBJ2-3, with TRBD2 identical over 7 bases. J was trimmed by 2 bases and V by 4 bases; bases with no gene match: 10. The CDR3 extends over 16 amino acids. Looked up from germline, CDR1 is SGDLS and CDR2 is YYNGEE. CDR3 nucleotide sequence: TGTGCCAGCAGCAGAGCAGCGGGGCCCCTCACAGATACGCAGTATTTT. It yields the protein CASSRAAGPLTDTQYF.